Presented here are 28 T cell receptor beta chains from one specimen sequenced in a study of siplizumab effects on memory and regulatory T cells. Coculturing at 37°C lasted around 6 days for the mixed lymphocyte reaction cells. For these TCRs, the target antigens are not known. Here immunoSEQ multiplex PCR was the method, and the copy in TCRdb shows in-frame clones only, minus some. The repertoire consists of fewer than 20,000 clones, with 46% occurring once and the leading ten covering approximately 4.9%. The sequenced material came from CFSE-low (dividing) CD4+ T cells sorted from an allogeneic mixed lymphocyte reaction. The receptors here all came from a human donor in good health; the cells came from an allogeneic mixed lymphocyte reaction.

The chain is built from TRBV28 and TRBJ1-3; D gene ambiguous. The V gene's germline CDR1 is MDHEN and CDR2 SYDVKM. The CDR3 contains 15 residues. V shed 6 bases and J shed 8 bases, with 20 bases lying between them. CDR3 in DNA: TGTGCCAGCAGCCGCGGTGGGTTGTTTCGGGACACCATATATTTT. Residues: CASSRGGLFRDTIYF.

This clone was seen only a few times. The chain carries TRBV28 and TRBJ1-1; 7 bases map to TRBD1. Germline V gene sequence: CDR1 MDHEN, CDR2 SYDVKM. Losses at the gene ends were 5 bases for V and 12 bases for J; bases not matched to a gene: 12. The CDR3 runs 13 residues. CDR3 sequence reads: CASSATDRVGPFF. CDR3 nucleotides: TGTGCCAGCAGTGCCACTGACAGGGTTGGACCTTTCTTT.

J is TRBJ2-7 and V is TRBV2, with TRBD1 identical over 8 bases. After removal of 6 bases from V and 4 bases from J, the junction contained 8 bases not matched to a gene. CDR3 size: 14 residues. The germline gives CDR1 SNHLY, CDR2 FYNNEI. CDR3 residues: CASSLGTGFYEQYF. The CDR3 DNA sequence: TGTGCCAGCAGCCTGGGGACAGGATTTTACGAGCAGTACTTC.

This rearrangement joins TRBV5-4 to TRBJ1-3; D unclear. Germline assignment: CDR1 SGHNT and CDR2 YYREEE (reference sequence). V lost 4 bases and J 4 bases, leaving 3 bases between the germline ends. The CDR3 totals 11 residues. CDR3 amino acids: CASSGGNTIYF. Written as DNA, the CDR3 is TGTGCCAGCAGCGGCGGAAACACCATATATTTT.

Remarks on this clone: Its ends do not fully match the called genes, so a read error is possible. The chain is built from TRBV18 and TRBJ1-2; no firm D call. The CDR3 covers 13 residues. Germline V gene lookup returns CDR1 KGHSH and CDR2 LQKENI. The CDR3 here is CASSPASGYGHTF. The CDR3 coding sequence is TGTGCCAGCTCACCAGCTTCAGGCTATGGCCACACCTTC.

The chain links TRBV6-6 to TRBJ2-5; 8 nucleotides agree with TRBD1. The J call may be in error: the DNA end matches TRBJ2-7 better. CDR3 length: 14 residues. Germline lookup yields CDR1 MNHNY and CDR2 SVGAGI (reference sequence). In nucleotides, the CDR3 is TGTGCCAGCAGTCAGGACAGGGTTTCCTACGAGCAGTACTTC. Its protein product is CASSQDRVSYEQYF.

Notes on this clone: One end of the junction fails to match germline, which may point to a read error. V and J are TRBV15 and TRBJ2-1; perhaps D is TRBD1 or TRBD2 (5 bases each). CDR1 LNHNV and CDR2 YYDKDF come from the germline V gene (reference sequence). The CDR3 extends over 12 amino acids. The CDR3 sequence: CATSRDSRERFF. The CDR3 DNA reads TGTGCCACCAGCAGAGATTCCAGGGAGCGGTTCTTC.

Comment on this clone: This CDR3 is also generated by other DNA sequences in the sample. The rearrangement joins TRBV27 to TRBJ2-3; D assignment may be TRBD1 or TRBD2 (7 bases each). Germline lookup yields CDR1 MNHEY and CDR2 SMNVEV (reference sequence). V lost 6 bases to trimming and J lost 6 bases, with 13 bases between them. The CDR3 spans 13 residues. Here the CDR3 DNA reads TGTGCCAGCAGAATGCAGGGGGGGGATACGCAGTATTTT. As protein: CASRMQGGDTQYF.

The chain recombines TRBV19 with TRBJ1-6; 9 bases agree with TRBD1. Germline assignment: CDR1 LNHDA and CDR2 SQIVND (reference sequence). The CDR3 covers 16 residues. The V segment lost 7 bases and the J segment 8 bases; nucleotides outside the gene matches: 12. The CDR3 is CASTSPRGQGHSPLHF. CDR3 bases: TGTGCCAGTACCTCTCCAAGGGGACAGGGTCATTCACCCCTCCACTTT.

In this sample, this clone turned up a few times. CDR3 coding DNA: TGTGCCAGCAGCCAAGATAAGGGTGGGGATACGCAGTATTTT. Translating gives CASSQDKGGDTQYF. The chain joins TRBV4-2 to TRBJ2-3, with no clear D. The V gene's germline CDR1 is LGHNA and CDR2 YNFKEQ. Trimming took off 0 bases at V and 6 bases at J, with 10 bases between the two ends. This CDR3 is 14 amino acids long.

This clone was seen a few times. This rearrangement joins TRBV7-3 to TRBJ1-1; TRBD1 matches 7 bases. Germline V CDR1 and CDR2: SGHTA, FQGTGA. CDR3 length: 15 residues. The ends lost 5 bases at V and 2 bases at J; junction bases unmatched: 8. CDR3 protein: CASSPDRLLNTEAFF. The CDR3 DNA reads as TGTGCCAGCAGCCCGGACAGGCTATTAAACACTGAAGCTTTCTTT.

This clone was seen more than once but under ten times. The chain links TRBV6-1 to TRBJ2-3; D is ambiguous. The germline V gene encodes CDR1 MNHNS and CDR2 SASEGT. Trimming stripped 7 bases from V and 4 bases from J, with 18 bases between. The CDR3 is 15 amino acids. CDR3 sequence reads: CASNLRAQRPDTQYF. The CDR3 bases are TGTGCCAGCAACCTAAGGGCCCAGCGCCCAGATACGCAGTATTTT.

The genes are TRBV6-1 and TRBJ2-2; D gene ambiguous. The CDR3 length is 14 residues. Trimming removed 7 bases at V and 0 bases at J, with 9 bases between. Germline assignment: CDR1 MNHNS and CDR2 SASEGT. The CDR3 region is CASIRLANTGELFF. CDR3 bases: TGTGCCAGCATTAGACTCGCGAACACCGGGGAGCTGTTTTTT.

This clone has only a few counts. J is TRBJ2-1 and V is TRBV11-2; possible D gene TRBD2, 5 bases. The CDR3 is made up of 14 amino acids. V was shortened by 6 bases and J by 7 bases, with 16 bases between the two germline ends. CDR1 and CDR2 (germline): SGHAT, FQNNGV. The DNA for the CDR3 is TGTGCCAGCAGTCCCGCGAACAGCGGAAATGAGCAGTTCTTC. It encodes CASSPANSGNEQFF. Based on the CDR3 plus reference TRBV11-2 and TRBJ2-1, the full variable domain is EAGVAQSPRYKIIEKRQSVAFWCNPISGHATLYWYQQILGQGPKLLIQFQNNGVVDDSQLPKDRFSAERLKGVDSTLKIQPAKLEDSAVYLCASSPANSGNEQFFGPGTRLTVL.

This chain joins TRBV5-1 and TRBJ1-2; 9 nucleotides align to TRBD1. Germline V gives CDR1 SGHRS, CDR2 YFSETQ. V shed 1 base and J 8 bases; nucleotides not matched to a gene: 6. The CDR3 is 14 residues long. CDR3 protein: CASSLSGTGWGYTF. For the CDR3, the DNA is TGCGCCAGCAGCTTGAGTGGGACAGGGTGGGGCTACACCTTC.

In its sample, this clone was seen a few times. The CDR3 bases are TGTGCCAGCTTAAACATGAACACTGAAGCTTTCTTT. This codes for CASLNMNTEAFF. The chain carries TRBV28 and TRBJ1-1; the D is unclear. The CDR3 runs to 12 residues. The germline V and J ends were trimmed by 8 bases and 0 bases, with 7 bases remaining between them. CDR1 and CDR2 from the germline V gene are MDHEN and SYDVKM.

In this sample, this clone turned up a few times. It is unclear where the CDR3 begins or ends on the DNA, so no DNA is shown, and the CDR3 is as TCRdb lists it. The chain couples TRBV12-2 to TRBJ2-3; TRBD2 is taken as the D call from the table, unchecked against the DNA. TRBV12-2 is reported as a pseudogene. Inclusive of both ends, the CDR3 amounts to 16 amino acids. CDR3 residues: CASRLVGGGAPDTQYF.

The CDR3 here is CASSHASGTEAYEQYF. The CDR3, as DNA: TGCGCCAGCAGCCATGCGTCCGGGACAGAGGCCTACGAGCAGTACTTC. The V gene is TRBV4-3, the J gene TRBJ2-7; TRBD1 matches at 7 bases. The CDR3 consists of 16 residues. The V gene end was trimmed by 3 bases and the J gene end by 2 bases; junction bases not matched to a gene: 10. The germline gives CDR1 LGHNA, CDR2 YSLEER.

There are a few counts of this clone. The chain recombines TRBV27 with TRBJ2-5; D could derive from TRBD1 or TRBD2 (5 bases each). Germline CDR1 and CDR2: MNHEY and SMNVEV (reference sequence). Trimming took 5 bases from V and 1 from J, leaving 17 bases between them. This CDR3 has 16 amino acids. The CDR3 nucleotides are TGTGCCAGCAGTCAATTGTCGGGACGGACCCAAGAGACCCAGTACTTC. Protein sequence: CASSQLSGRTQETQYF.

The chain recombines TRBV9 with TRBJ2-7; D might be TRBD1 or TRBD2, each matching 5 bases. Between the trimmed V and J ends, which lost 2 bases and 2 bases, there was a span of 14 bases. CDR3 length: 15 amino acids. In germline, CDR1 is SGDLS, CDR2 YYNGEE. CDR3 in amino acids: CASSVGPNSAYEQYF. The DNA for the CDR3 is TGTGCCAGCAGCGTGGGACCGAACAGTGCCTACGAGCAGTACTTC.

This clone is medium-sized (0.01 to 0.1%) within its sample. The gene calls are TRBV7-9 and TRBJ1-1, with D possibly TRBD1 on 6 matching bases. CDR3 length: 13 amino acids. Germline CDR1 SEHNR, CDR2 FQNEAQ (reference sequence). Trimming left V 2 bases short and J 6 bases short, with 10 bases between. CDR3 in DNA: TGTGCCAGCAGCTTATTTGGACAGTCTGAAGCTTTCTTT. Translated: CASSLFGQSEAFF.

The rearrangement uses TRBV5-6 and TRBJ1-3, with D uncertain. The V gene lost 4 bases and the J gene lost 4 bases, with 3 bases spanning the gap. This CDR3 region has 11 residues. Germline V gene data show CDR1 as SGHDT and CDR2 as YYEEEE. CDR3: CASSGGNTIYF. CDR3 in DNA: TGTGCCAGCAGCGGCGGAAACACCATATATTTT.

Turning to this clone: Relative to the germline gene, one junction end is altered; a read error may explain this. The same CDR3 arises from other DNA sequences in this sample as well. The chain combines TRBV30 with TRBJ2-3; possibly TRBD1 for D (6 bases). Germline V CDR1 and CDR2: GTSNPN, SVGIG (reference sequence). The CDR3 contains 17 residues. CDR3 bases: TGTGCCTGGAGTGATCCGCGTTCAGGGGAGAGCACAGATACACAGTATTTT. As protein: CAWSDPRSGESTDTQYF.

V usage is TRBV19 and J usage is TRBJ1-1; D remains ambiguous. Germline V gene data show CDR1 as LNHDA and CDR2 as SQIVND (reference sequence). V lost 3 bases and J 5 bases, leaving 13 bases between the germline ends. The length of the CDR3 is 14 residues. CDR3 residues: CASSMDPRDTEAFF. CDR3 bases: TGTGCCAGTAGTATGGACCCAAGGGATACTGAAGCTTTCTTT.

This clone was seen a handful of times. The CDR3 region is CASGRGQGNTGELFF. The CDR3 nucleotides read TGTGCTAGTGGGCGGGGACAGGGGAACACCGGGGAGCTGTTTTTT. The J gene is TRBJ2-2, the V gene TRBV12-5; the match to TRBD1 covers 9 bases. Trimming cost V 6 bases and J 1 base; bases outside gene matches: 3. There are 15 residues in the CDR3. In germline, CDR1 is LGHNT, CDR2 FRNRAP.

This clone was seen once. V and J are TRBV6-6 and TRBJ2-4; D not certain. Germline V lookup: CDR1 MNHNY, CDR2 SVGAGI (reference sequence). Trimming removed 3 bases from V and 8 bases from J, with 14 bases in between. CDR3 size: 14 residues. CDR3 residues: CASSYSGPRDIQYF. The CDR3 DNA follows: TGTGCCAGCAGTTATTCGGGCCCCCGGGACATTCAGTACTTC.

This clone has just a few counts. This chain links TRBV30 with TRBJ2-2; D ambiguous. V lost 2 bases and J 1 base, leaving 5 bases between the germline ends. There are 13 residues in the CDR3. CDR1 and CDR2 (germline): GTSNPN, SVGIG (reference sequence). CDR3 residues: CAWSHQNTGELFF. The CDR3 DNA sequence: TGTGCCTGGAGTCACCAGAACACCGGGGAGCTGTTTTTT.

The V and J genes are TRBV4-1 and TRBJ1-4, with D perhaps TRBD1 (5 bases). In germline, CDR1 is MGHRA, CDR2 YSYEKL. Trimming pared 1 base from V and 0 bases from J, leaving 15 bases between. CDR3 length: 18 amino acids. The CDR3 reads CASSQGPGTIATNEKLFF. The CDR3 bases are TGCGCCAGCAGCCAAGGGCCGGGGACCATTGCAACTAATGAAAAACTGTTTTTT.